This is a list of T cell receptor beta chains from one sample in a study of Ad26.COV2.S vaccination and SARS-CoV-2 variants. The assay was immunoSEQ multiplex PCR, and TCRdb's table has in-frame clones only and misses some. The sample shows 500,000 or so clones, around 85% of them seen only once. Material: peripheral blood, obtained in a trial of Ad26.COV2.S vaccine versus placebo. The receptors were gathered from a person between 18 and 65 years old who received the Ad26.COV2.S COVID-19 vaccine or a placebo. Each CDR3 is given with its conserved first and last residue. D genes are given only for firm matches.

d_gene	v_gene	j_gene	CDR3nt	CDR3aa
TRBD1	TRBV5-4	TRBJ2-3	TGTGCCAGCAGCTTGGGGCCGACGGGACAGGGGAGCACAGATACGCAGTATTTT	CASSLGPTGQGSTDTQYF
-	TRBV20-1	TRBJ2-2	TGCAGTGCTAGTGTCACAACCAACACCGGGGAGCTGTTTTTT	CSASVTTNTGELFF
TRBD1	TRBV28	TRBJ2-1	TGTGCCAGCAGTTACCAGACAGGGGCCCCCCAGAACTCCTACAATGAGCAGTTCTTC	CASSYQTGAPQNSYNEQFF
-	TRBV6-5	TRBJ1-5	TGTGCCAGCAGTATGGCGATGGGCAATCAGCCCCAGCATTTT	CASSMAMGNQPQHF
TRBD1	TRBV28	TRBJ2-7	TGTGCCAGCAGTTTTCCAAAAACTCGATCCCGGGACAGCTCCTACGAGCAGTACTTC	CASSFPKTRSRDSSYEQYF
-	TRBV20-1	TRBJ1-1	TGCAGTGCTCTGATCGTAACTGAAGCTTTCTTT	CSALIVTEAFF
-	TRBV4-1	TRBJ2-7	TGCGCCAGCAGCTTGAGAAGGGCGGGCTCCTACGAGCAGTACTTC	CASSLRRAGSYEQYF
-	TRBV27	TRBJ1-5	TGTGCCAGCTGGACGGACACCATTAGGTGTGCACGGAATCAGCCCCAGCATTTT	CASWTDTIRCARNQPQHF
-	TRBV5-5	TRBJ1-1	TGTGCCAGCAGCGTTACGGGGGGGACCGCTAACACTGAAGCTTTCTTT	CASSVTGGTANTEAFF
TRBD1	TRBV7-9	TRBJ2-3	TGTGCCAGCAGCCCTCCTGCCCGGACAGGCCCCACAGATACGCAGTATTTT	CASSPPARTGPTDTQYF
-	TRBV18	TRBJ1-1	TGTGCCAGCTCACCACCCTACCGGCGGGGGAACACTGAAGCTTTCTTT	CASSPPYRRGNTEAFF
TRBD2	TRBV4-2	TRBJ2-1	TGTGCCAGCAGCCAAGGCCCGACTAGCCCGAAAAACACAGAGTTCTTC	CASSQGPTSPKNTEFF
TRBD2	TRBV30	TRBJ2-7	TGTGCCTGGAGCTCTGGCGGGAGTCTTTACGAGCAGTACTTC	CAWSSGGSLYEQYF
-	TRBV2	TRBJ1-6	TGTGCCAGCAGCCGGGAAGTACGTTCACCCCTCCACTTT	CASSREVRSPLHF
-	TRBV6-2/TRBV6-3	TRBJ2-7	TGTGCCAGCAGTTCCCAGGTCCTTCCCGTCTCCTACGAGCAGTACTTC	CASSSQVLPVSYEQYF
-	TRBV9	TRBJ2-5	TGTGCCAGCAGCGTGACTATTCAAGAGACCCAGTACTTC	CASSVTIQETQYF
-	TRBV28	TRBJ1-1	TGTGCCAGCAGTTTAAGGGCCAGGGTTGATGAAGCTTTCTTT	CASSLRARVDEAFF
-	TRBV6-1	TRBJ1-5	TGTGCCAGCAGTGAAGGGTCCGGGCAGCCCCAGCATTTT	CASSEGSGQPQHF
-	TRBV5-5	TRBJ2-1	TGTGCCAGCACCGACAACGGCTCCTACAATGAGCAGTTCTTC	CASTDNGSYNEQFF